These 26 T cell receptor beta chains came from one sample sequenced in a study of breast tumors, draining lymph nodes, adjacent tissues. The lymph nodes were axillary draining lymph nodes from breast cancer patients. TCRdb recomputed calls from the multiplex PCR reads with MiXCR, one row per CDR3 protein. The table records fewer than 140,000 distinct CDR3 sequences, about 31% of them present only once. Material: axillary lymph node tissue. The receptor set was obtained from a female donor with breast cancer. Some clones in this sample may be carry-over from other donors' samples.

This clonotype was counted at least ten times. The V and J genes are TRBV20-1 and TRBJ2-3, with D unresolved. This CDR3 contains 12 residues. The ends were cut back, 5 bases at V and 4 bases at J, with 10 bases in the middle. CDR1 is DFQATT, CDR2 SNEGSKA, per germline (reference sequence). The CDR3 spells CSAPLPPDTQYF. CDR3 sequence (DNA): TGCAGTGCTCCCCTCCCCCCAGATACGCAGTATTTT.

J is TRBJ1-1 and V is TRBV6-6, with unresolved D. The ends were cut back, 6 bases at V and 1 base at J, with 12 bases in the middle. The CDR3 runs to 14 residues. Germline V gives CDR1 MNHNY, CDR2 SVGAGI (reference sequence). CDR3 DNA sequence: TGTGCCAGCAGCCACGACCCTAAGAACACTGAAGCTTTCTTT. This encodes CASSHDPKNTEAFF.

This clonotype was found many times. DNA for the CDR3: TGTGCCCCAATAGCGGGGGAAAGCACAGATACGCAGTATTTT. It specifies CAPIAGESTDTQYF. The chain employs TRBV24-1 and TRBJ2-3; 9 positions agree with TRBD2. Looked up from germline, CDR1 is KGHDR and CDR2 is SFDVKD. V lost 12 bases to trimming and J lost 0 bases; unmatched junction nucleotides: 6. The CDR3 runs 14 residues.

This clonotype has ten or more counts. DNA for the CDR3: TGTGCCAGCAGTGACGGGGGCTCGTACCAAGAGACCCAGTACTTC. It translates to CASSDGGSYQETQYF. This sequence joins TRBV2 and TRBJ2-5; D may match TRBD1 or TRBD2 (6 bases each). This CDR3 is 15 amino acids long. Trimming stripped 3 bases from V and 0 bases from J, with 11 bases between. Germline V lookup: CDR1 SNHLY, CDR2 FYNNEI.

The table lists this clonotype with many counts. The V and J genes are TRBV5-1 and TRBJ1-2; 7 bases align to TRBD1. With 6 bases clipped from V and 3 bases from J, the junction kept 8 bases outside the gene matches. Germline V gene data show CDR1 as SGHRS and CDR2 as YFSETQ. This CDR3 contains 14 residues. CDR3 nucleotides: TGCGCCAGCATGGGACAGTCCCCCTACTATGGCTACACCTTC. This codes for CASMGQSPYYGYTF. Using reference TRBV5-1 and TRBJ1-2 for the parts outside the CDR3, the full variable domain is KAGVTQTPRYLIKTRGQQVTLSCSPISGHRSVSWYQQTPGQGLQFLFEYFSETQRNKGNFPGRFSGRQFSNSRSEMNVSTLELGDSALYLCASMGQSPYYGYTFGSGTRLTVV.

This clonotype came up many times. V usage is TRBV20-1 and J usage is TRBJ2-7; 9 bases are a match to TRBD2. After removal of 1 base from V and 3 bases from J, the junction contained 4 bases not matched to a gene. The CDR3 sequence is 14 residues long. Per the germline V gene, CDR1 is DFQATT and CDR2 is SNEGSKA (reference sequence). CDR3 loop: CSARGGRGGYEQYF. The DNA of the CDR3 is TGCAGTGCTAGAGGGGGGCGGGGGGGCTACGAGCAGTACTTC.

This clonotype was seen ten or more times. This sequence joins TRBV5-6 and TRBJ2-3; D unresolved. CDR3 length: 15 residues. V lost 0 bases and J lost 0, with 8 bases in between. The V gene's germline CDR1 is SGHDT and CDR2 YYEEEE. CDR3: CASSLGVTSTDTQYF. The CDR3 DNA reads as TGTGCCAGCAGCTTGGGAGTTACTAGCACAGATACGCAGTATTTT.

This clonotype was found many times. This sequence joins TRBV5-6 and TRBJ2-3; the match to TRBD2 covers 8 bases. The CDR3 runs 17 residues. V trimming: 4 bases; J trimming: 15 bases; junction bases outside the gene matches: 25. The germline gives CDR1 SGHDT, CDR2 YYEEEE. The CDR3 coding sequence is TGTGCCAGCAGCCCTCGAGGACCAGCGGGAGCGGGCCTCCCTCTCTATTTT. This codes for CASSPRGPAGAGLPLYF.

The chain carries TRBV2 and TRBJ2-3; tentative D call: TRBD2 (6 bases). This CDR3 has 14 residues. The germline gives CDR1 SNHLY, CDR2 FYNNEI. V was shortened by 6 bases and J by 6 bases, with 16 bases between the two germline ends. CDR3 sequence: CASRGLGGTDTQYF. CDR3 sequence (DNA): TGTGCCAGCAGGGGGCTTGGGGGGACTGATACGCAGTATTTT.

This clonotype showed up many times. This rearrangement joins TRBV7-9 to TRBJ2-2, with a possible D match to TRBD1 (5 bases). CDR1 SEHNR and CDR2 FQNEAQ come from the germline V gene (reference sequence). V lost 4 bases and J 5 bases, leaving 8 bases between the germline ends. The CDR3 is 13 residues long. The CDR3, as DNA: TGTGCCAGCAGCTCGGCAGGGACCGGGGAGCTGTTTTTT. Residues: CASSSAGTGELFF. Supplemented by reference TRBV7-9 and TRBJ2-2, the full variable domain reads DTGVSQNPRHKITKRGQNVTFRCDPISEHNRLYWYRQTLGQGPEFLTYFQNEAQLEKSRLLSDRFSAERPKGSFSTLEIQRTEQGDSAMYLCASSSAGTGELFFGEGSRLTVL.

This clonotype came up many times. A read error may explain this, as a much larger clone is one base away. V usage is TRBV5-8 and J usage is TRBJ1-2; 7 nucleotides match TRBD1. The J segment lost 7 bases and the V segment lost 4 bases, leaving 10 bases of the junction unmatched. The CDR3 totals 14 residues. Germline assignment: CDR1 SGHTS and CDR2 YDEGEE. For the CDR3, the DNA is TGTGCCAGCAGCCTCGGGACAGCGCGACGTGGCTACACCTTC. This gives the protein CASSLGTARRGYTF. The complete variable domain, with remaining parts taken from reference TRBV5-8 and TRBJ1-2, reads EAGVTQSPTHLIKTRGQQATLRCSPISGHTSVYWYQQALGLGLQFLLWYDEGEERNRGNFPPRFSGRQFPNYSSELNVNALELEDSALYLCASSLGTARRGYTFGSGTRLTVV.

V is TRBV4-3 and J is TRBJ2-7; 8 bases agree with TRBD2. The CDR3 totals 17 residues. V dropped 0 bases and J dropped 0; count of bases not matched to a gene: 7. Germline CDR1 is LGHNA and CDR2 is YSLEER. In nucleotides, the CDR3 is TGCGCCAGCAGCCAAGATCGAGCGGGGGTGACCTCCTACGAGCAGTACTTC. It is translated as CASSQDRAGVTSYEQYF.

This clonotype was seen at least ten times. CDR3 nucleotides: TGTGCCAGCAGCTTAGCTAATTGGCTAGCTGACGGTGAGCAGTTCTTC. This gives the protein CASSLANWLADGEQFF. The chain employs TRBV7-9 and TRBJ2-1; maybe TRBD2 (5 bases). V was trimmed by 0 bases and J by 9 bases, leaving 18 bases between them. CDR3 length: 16 residues. In germline, CDR1 is SEHNR, CDR2 FQNEAQ (reference sequence).

In its sample, this clonotype was seen many times. This rearrangement joins TRBV5-8 to TRBJ2-7, with D possibly TRBD1 on 6 matching bases. Looked up from germline, CDR1 is SGHTS and CDR2 is YDEGEE. The ends were cut back, 0 bases at V and 2 bases at J, with 9 bases in the middle. The CDR3 spans 14 residues. CDR3 sequence: CASSLGQAPYEQYF. CDR3 bases: TGTGCCAGCAGCTTGGGACAGGCCCCCTACGAGCAGTACTTC.

Ten or more counts support this clonotype. The chain couples TRBV5-6 to TRBJ2-7, with TRBD1 identical over 8 bases. The CDR3 is 16 residues long. Germline trimming cut 3 bases from V and 4 bases from J; bases unmatched to any gene: 12. Per the germline V gene, CDR1 is SGHDT and CDR2 is YYEEEE. The CDR3 sequence: CASSSQWDRKWYEQYF. CDR3 DNA sequence: TGTGCCAGCAGCTCCCAGTGGGACAGGAAATGGTACGAGCAGTACTTC.

In this sample, this clonotype turned up a few times. A much larger clone differs by one base, so this may be a read error. CDR3 amino acids: CASRSPSSSYNEQLF. Here the CDR3 DNA reads TGTGCCAGCCGGAGCCCCTCTAGCTCCTACAATGAGCAGCTCTTC. The J gene is TRBJ2-1, the V gene TRBV7-9, with D possibly being TRBD2 (5 bases). The CDR3 is 15 residues long. Germline V gene data show CDR1 as SEHNR and CDR2 as FQNEAQ (reference sequence).

The chain is built from TRBV27 and TRBJ2-1; D is unresolved. Trimming pared 0 bases from V and 2 bases from J, leaving 5 bases between. The CDR3 runs to 14 residues. Germline V gene sequence: CDR1 MNHEY, CDR2 SMNVEV (reference sequence). The CDR3 coding sequence is TGTGCCAGCAGTTTATCGTCCGCCTACAATGAGCAGTTCTTC. This translates into CASSLSSAYNEQFF.

This clonotype was seen more than once but under ten times. This chain uses TRBV6-5 with TRBJ2-4; 8 nucleotides align to TRBD2. CDR3 size: 15 residues. V shed 5 bases and J 4 bases; nucleotides not matched to a gene: 7. From germline, CDR1 is MNHEY and CDR2 SVGAGI. The DNA for the CDR3 is TGTGCCAGCAGTGGTAGGGTAGCGGGGAAAAACATTCAGTACTTC. Its translation is CASSGRVAGKNIQYF.

The rearrangement links TRBV29-1 to TRBJ1-6; 9 positions match TRBD1. Germline V CDR1 and CDR2: SQVTM, ANQGSEA. The CDR3 length is 16 residues. V lost 7 bases, J lost 5 bases, and 12 bases stayed unmatched. This CDR3 is CSGATGGADHNSPLHF. CDR3 sequence (DNA): TGCAGCGGTGCTACAGGGGGCGCTGACCATAATTCACCCCTCCACTTT.

This clonotype was seen ten or more times. V usage is TRBV20-1 and J usage is TRBJ2-7; D possibly corresponds to TRBD2 (5 bases). Trimming took off 6 bases at V and 6 bases at J, with 18 bases between the two ends. Germline CDR1 is DFQATT and CDR2 is SNEGSKA (reference sequence). This CDR3 spans 13 amino acids. The CDR3 nucleotides read TGCAGTGCCACCTCGCGGGCGTTATCCGAGCAGTACTTC. It yields the protein CSATSRALSEQYF.

The sample holds many counts of this clonotype. The rearrangement uses TRBV19 and TRBJ1-1, with D perhaps matching TRBD1 (5 bases). The V and J ends lost 3 bases and 5 bases respectively, with 7 bases between them. Germline lookup yields CDR1 LNHDA and CDR2 SQIVND (reference sequence). The CDR3 is 12 amino acids. CDR3 DNA: TGTGCCAGTAGTATGGCAGGGACTGAAGCTTTCTTT. Amino acid sequence: CASSMAGTEAFF.

This clonotype was detected many times. The chain combines TRBV7-9 with TRBJ1-1; TRBD1 matches 8 bases. J was trimmed by 5 bases and V by 0 bases; bases with no gene match: 5. CDR1 is SEHNR, CDR2 FQNEAQ, per germline (reference sequence). The CDR3 totals 15 residues. The CDR3 DNA sequence: TGTGCCAGCAGCTTAGCGCAGGGGGCGTCTACTGAAGCTTTCTTT. It specifies CASSLAQGASTEAFF.

This clonotype appeared once. The germline gene is not matched at one end of the junction; a read error may be the cause. The chain has TRBV6-1 and TRBJ2-5; no definite D call. The CDR3 has 14 residues. Germline assignment: CDR1 MNHNS and CDR2 SASEGT. CDR3 coding DNA: TGTGCCAGCAGTGAAGAGAAGGGCACGGAGACCCAGCACTTC. Translating it yields CASSEEKGTETQHF.

This clonotype was seen repeatedly, ten times or more. The CDR3 spells CASSPRQSEAFF. CDR3 nucleotide sequence: TGTGCCAGCAGTCCTCGACAGTCTGAAGCTTTCTTT. This chain uses TRBV4-2 with TRBJ1-1; D is perhaps TRBD1 (5 bases). V gave up 6 bases and J gave up 6 bases, with 11 bases separating them. The CDR3 length is 12 residues. Looked up from germline, CDR1 is LGHNA and CDR2 is YNFKEQ.

Turning to this clonotype: A read error may account for a junction end that differs from germline. The chain has TRBV5-6 and TRBJ1-2; 8 bases fit TRBD1. Germline loops: CDR1 SGHDT, CDR2 YYEEEE. The CDR3 covers 16 residues. The CDR3 coding sequence is TGTGCCCGCAGCCACACCCGGACAGGGTACGGCTATGGCTACACTTTC. Protein: CARSHTRTGYGYGYTF. Variable domain in full (rest from reference TRBV5-6 and TRBJ1-2): DAGVTQSPTHLIKTRGQQVTLRCSPKSGHDTVSWYQQALGQGPQFIFQYYEEEERQRGNFPDRFSGHQFPNYSSELNVNALLLGDSALYLCARSHTRTGYGYGYTFGSGTRLTVV.

In its sample, this clonotype was seen many times. This chain connects TRBV30 to TRBJ1-4; TRBD1 matches at 8 bases. Germline V gene sequence: CDR1 GTSNPN, CDR2 SVGIG (reference sequence). The V segment lost 4 bases and the J segment 8 bases; nucleotides outside the gene matches: 9. The CDR3 sequence is 14 residues long. In nucleotides, the CDR3 is TGTGCCTGGACCCTCGGACAGGGTGGCGAAAAACTGTTTTTT. This sequence encodes CAWTLGQGGEKLFF.